This T cell receptor (beta chain) was documented in a study of identical twins. MiXCR, run by TCRdb on the 5' RACE reads, gives a single entry per CDR3 protein. This table holds approximately 670,000 distinct CDR3 sequences, 6.1% found once. This clonotype was seen more than once but under ten times. Its matching antigen is unknown. The CDR3 contains 15 residues. CDR1 and CDR2 (germline): LGHDT, YNNKEL (reference sequence). V was shortened by 5 bases and J by 2 bases, with 16 bases between the two germline ends. Study results and caveats: Out-of-frame alpha sequences shared between twins exhibited an excess of low generation probability. Sharing of beta out-of-frame sequences by twins showed a weaker excess.

The sample consisted of naive T cells sorted from blood. This chain connects TRBV3-1 to TRBJ2-7; the D gene is possibly TRBD1 (6 bases). The TCR sequence derives from a man aged 18 to 29 in good health. This chain's CDR3 is CASSVTRGGPYEQYF. CDR3 sequence (DNA): TGTGCCAGCAGCGTAACCAGGGGTGGCCCCTACGAGCAGTACTTC.